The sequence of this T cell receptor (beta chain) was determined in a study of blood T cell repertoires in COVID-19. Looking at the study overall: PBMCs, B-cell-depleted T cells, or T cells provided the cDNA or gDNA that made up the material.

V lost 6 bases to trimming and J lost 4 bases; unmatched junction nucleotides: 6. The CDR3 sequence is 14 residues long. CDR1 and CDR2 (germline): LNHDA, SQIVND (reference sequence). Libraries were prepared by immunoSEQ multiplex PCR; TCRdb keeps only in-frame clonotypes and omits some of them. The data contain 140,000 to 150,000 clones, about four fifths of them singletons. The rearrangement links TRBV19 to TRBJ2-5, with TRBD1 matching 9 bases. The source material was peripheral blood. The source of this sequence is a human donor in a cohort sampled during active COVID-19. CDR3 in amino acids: CASRNRGPGETQYF. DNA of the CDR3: TGTGCCAGTAGGAACAGGGGGCCAGGAGAGACCCAGTACTTC.